A single sample gave rise to the 6 T cell receptor beta chains below, sequenced in a study of shared clonotypes between healthy human individuals. Produced via immunoSEQ multiplex PCR; TCRdb's table is partial and in-frame only. The sample comprises a few million clones, roughly 92% of which are singletons, and around 0.4% rests with the top ten. Material: naive CD4+ T cells from PBMCs. The subset denotes: CD45RA+ positively selected. The receptor set was obtained from a young man in good health. Some clones in this sample may be carry-over from other donors' samples.

This clone occurred once. The V gene is TRBV2, the J gene TRBJ2-1; D is ambiguous. The V gene's germline CDR1 is SNHLY and CDR2 FYNNEI. The V and J ends lost 4 bases and 4 bases respectively, with 8 bases between them. This CDR3 has 13 amino acids. The CDR3 DNA is TGTGCCAGCAGTGGGGATACATACAATGAGCAGTTCTTC. Translated: CASSGDTYNEQFF.

The rearrangement uses TRBV6-1 and TRBJ2-5, with D perhaps TRBD1 (6 bases). Germline-derived CDR1 and CDR2 are MNHNS and SASEGT. Trimming took off 7 bases at V and 2 bases at J, with 14 bases between the two ends. The CDR3 spans 14 residues. Here the CDR3 reads CASILRTVQETQYF. As DNA, the CDR3 is TGTGCCAGCATCCTCAGGACAGTTCAAGAGACCCAGTACTTC.

V is TRBV28 and J is TRBJ1-5; D not resolved. The CDR3 is 14 amino acids. CDR1 is MDHEN and CDR2 is SYDVKM in the germline V gene. The V and J ends lost 5 bases and 0 bases respectively, with 8 bases between them. The CDR3 sequence is CASSTTDSNQPQHF. The CDR3, as DNA: TGTGCCAGCAGTACTACAGATAGCAATCAGCCCCAGCATTTT.

Worth noting for this clone: The same CDR3 also results from other DNA sequences found in this sample. The chain employs TRBV30 and TRBJ1-2; D is undetermined. The CDR3 runs 11 residues. Germline-derived CDR1 and CDR2 are GTSNPN and SVGIG (reference sequence). Trimming left V 2 bases short and J 1 base short, with 2 bases between. This chain's CDR3 is CAWSINYGYTF. The CDR3 region has the DNA TGTGCCTGGAGTATTAACTATGGCTACACCTTC.

The gene calls are TRBV5-8 and TRBJ1-4; 7 nucleotides align to TRBD1. The CDR3 consists of 15 residues. Germline V gene sequence: CDR1 SGHTS, CDR2 YDEGEE. Germline trimming cut 4 bases from V and 8 bases from J; bases unmatched to any gene: 11. The CDR3 DNA reads TGTGCCAGCAGCCTGCCGACAGGGTTGAACGAAAAACTGTTTTTT. Protein sequence: CASSLPTGLNEKLFF.

The gene calls are TRBV2 and TRBJ1-4; no firm D call. V lost 3 bases and J lost 4, with 15 bases in between. CDR1 is SNHLY, CDR2 FYNNEI, per germline. CDR3 length equals 16 residues. This CDR3 reads CASSEGLLDVNEKLFF. For the CDR3, the DNA is TGTGCCAGCAGTGAGGGATTATTGGATGTTAATGAAAAACTGTTTTTT.